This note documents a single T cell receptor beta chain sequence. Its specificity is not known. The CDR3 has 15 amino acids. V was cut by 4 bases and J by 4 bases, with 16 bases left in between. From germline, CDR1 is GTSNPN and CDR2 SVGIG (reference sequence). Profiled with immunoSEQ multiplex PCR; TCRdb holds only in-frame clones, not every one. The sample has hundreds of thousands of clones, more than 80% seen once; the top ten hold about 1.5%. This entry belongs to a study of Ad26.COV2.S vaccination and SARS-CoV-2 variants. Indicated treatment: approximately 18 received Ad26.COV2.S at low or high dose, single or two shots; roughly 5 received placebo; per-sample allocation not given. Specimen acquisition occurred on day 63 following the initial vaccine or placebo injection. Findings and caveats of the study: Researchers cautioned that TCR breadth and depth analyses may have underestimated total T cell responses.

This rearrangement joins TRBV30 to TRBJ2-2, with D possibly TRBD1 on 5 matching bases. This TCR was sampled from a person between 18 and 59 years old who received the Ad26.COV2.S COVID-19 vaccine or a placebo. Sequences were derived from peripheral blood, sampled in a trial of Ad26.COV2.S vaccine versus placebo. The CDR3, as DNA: TGTGCCTGGAAGGGGCCCACCACGTTCACCGGGGAGCTGTTTTTT. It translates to CAWKGPTTFTGELFF.